These T cell receptor beta chains were read from a single sample in a study of control samples from healthy donors and cancer patients. TCRdb's copy holds only in-frame clones and misses some; the assay was immunoSEQ multiplex PCR. The table records roughly 190,000 clones, approximately 91% of them present only once. Sequenced: blood. The receptors were sampled from a man aged 30 to 39 in good health. CDR3s include the opening cysteine and the closing phenylalanine or tryptophan. A D gene is named only where the DNA matches it firmly. Clone sizes are given selectively: once, few, many, or a class where the clone is expanded.

V,J,size,D,CDR3,DNA
TRBV11-2,TRBJ2-7,.,TRBD1,CASGEGQVIDEQYF,TGTGCCAGCGGAGAGGGACAGGTGATTGACGAGCAGTACTTC
TRBV19,TRBJ2-1,.,TRBD2,CASSIKAGGPLDEQFF,TGTGCCAGTAGCATTAAAGCGGGGGGGCCTTTGGATGAGCAGTTCTTC
TRBV19,TRBJ1-1,.,.,CASRRAPSTEAFF,TGTGCCAGTAGAAGGGCTCCAAGCACTGAAGCTTTCTTT
TRBV5-1,TRBJ2-1,.,.,CASSLIMEAGWNEQFF,TGCGCCAGCAGCTTGATCATGGAAGCCGGCTGGAATGAGCAGTTCTTC
TRBV6-5,TRBJ2-2,.,.,CASSNNRVNTGELFF,TGTGCCAGCAGTAACAACAGGGTTAACACCGGGGAGCTGTTTTTT
TRBV30,TRBJ1-4,few,.,CAWSVGQADEKLFF,TGTGCCTGGAGTGTAGGGCAGGCGGATGAAAAACTGTTTTTT
TRBV3-1/TRBV3-2,TRBJ2-3,.,.,CASSQDYSDTQYF,TGTGCCAGCAGCCAAGATTATTCAGATACGCAGTATTTT
TRBV4-1,TRBJ1-3,.,.,CASSPLQFSGNTIYF,TGCGCCAGCAGCCCCTTACAGTTTTCTGGAAACACCATATATTTT
TRBV29-1,TRBJ1-2,.,TRBD1,CSVTGAGYGYTF,TGCAGCGTTACAGGGGCGGGGTATGGCTACACCTTC
TRBV14,TRBJ1-1,.,TRBD1,CASSQGGQGGEAFF,TGTGCCAGCAGCCAAGGCGGACAGGGGGGAGAAGCTTTCTTT
TRBV24-1,TRBJ2-4,once,.,CAIPGTPTTKNIQYF,TGTGCCATCCCCGGGACACCAACTACCAAAAACATTCAGTACTTC
TRBV11-2,TRBJ2-1,few,.,CASSWDRSGNEQFF,TGTGCCAGCAGCTGGGACCGAAGCGGGAATGAGCAGTTCTTC
TRBV10-1,TRBJ1-4,.,.,CASSNSEKLFF,TGCGCCAGCAGTAACAGCGAAAAACTGTTTTTT
TRBV7-8,TRBJ2-3,.,.,CASSKNTKDTQYF,TGTGCCAGCAGCAAAAACACCAAAGATACGCAGTATTTT
TRBV27,TRBJ2-4,.,TRBD1,CASSLRDRGNIQYF,TGTGCCAGCAGTTTAAGAGACAGGGGGAACATTCAGTACTTC
TRBV21-1,TRBJ2-3,.,.,CASSRGQGAGDTQYF,TGTGCCAGCAGCAGAGGACAGGGGGCAGGGGATACGCAGTATTTT
TRBV19,TRBJ2-7,.,TRBD1,CASRPGGSSYEQYF,TGTGCCAGTAGACCAGGGGGCTCTTCCTACGAGCAGTACTTC
TRBV7-9,TRBJ2-1,.,.,CASSLASAGRPVF,TGTGCCAGCAGCTTAGCATCGGCAGGGCGGCCAGTCTTC
TRBV11-3,TRBJ1-5,.,.,CASSRTTEQEQPQHF,TGTGCCAGCAGCCGTACGACGGAACAGGAACAGCCCCAGCATTTT
TRBV18,TRBJ1-4,.,TRBD1,CASSPRQGDEKLFF,TGTGCCAGCTCACCACGACAGGGAGATGAAAAACTGTTTTTT
TRBV6-5,TRBJ2-5,.,.,CASSYGLAQETQYF,TGTGCCAGCAGTTACGGGCTAGCCCAAGAGACCCAGTACTTC
TRBV6-5,TRBJ2-1,.,TRBD1,CASSDRGLPYNEQFF,TGTGCCAGCAGCGACAGGGGGCTGCCTTACAATGAGCAGTTCTTC
TRBV4-2,TRBJ2-6,.,.,CASSPWGTPLPGSGANVLTF,TGTGCCAGCAGCCCTTGGGGGACCCCCCTTCCCGGCTCTGGGGCCAACGTCCTGACTTTC
TRBV18,TRBJ2-1,.,.,CASSPTEPEQFF,TGTGCCAGCTCCCCGACGGAACCTGAGCAGTTCTTC
TRBV4-1,TRBJ2-3,few,TRBD1,CASSDRGNTDTQYF,TGCGCCAGCAGTGACAGGGGAAACACAGATACGCAGTATTTT
TRBV23-1,TRBJ1-2,.,.,CASTPARGLGYTF,TGCGCCAGCACCCCCGCGCGGGGTCTCGGCTACACCTTC
TRBV30,TRBJ1-2,.,TRBD1,CAWSQGANGYTF,TGTGCCTGGAGTCAGGGGGCGAATGGCTACACCTTC
TRBV27,TRBJ1-4,.,.,CASTGGAANEKLFF,TGTGCCAGCACTGGGGGGGCAGCTAATGAAAAACTGTTTTTT
TRBV5-1,TRBJ1-4,.,TRBD1,CASRQGAANEKLFF,TGCGCCAGCAGACAGGGGGCGGCTAATGAAAAACTGTTTTTT
TRBV9,TRBJ1-2,.,TRBD1,CASSGAGTGYIYGYTF,TGTGCCAGCAGCGGCGCCGGGACAGGGTATATCTATGGCTACACCTTC
TRBV7-8,TRBJ1-3,.,TRBD1,CASSRDRASGNTIYF,TGTGCCAGCAGCCGAGACAGGGCCTCTGGAAACACCATATATTTT
TRBV28,TRBJ2-1,.,TRBD1,CASSLGQPYNEQFF,TGTGCCAGCAGTTTGGGACAGCCCTACAATGAGCAGTTCTTC
TRBV7-2,TRBJ2-1,few,.,CASSGGGGVNNEQFF,TGTGCCAGCAGCGGGGGCGGGGGAGTGAACAATGAGCAGTTCTTC
TRBV2,TRBJ2-3,.,.,CASSTGFGTDTQYF,TGTGCCAGCAGCACAGGGTTTGGTACAGATACGCAGTATTTT
TRBV24-1,TRBJ2-3,.,TRBD2,CATRGGILATDTQYF,TGTGCCACCAGAGGCGGAATACTAGCGACAGATACGCAGTATTTT
TRBV20-1,TRBJ2-1,.,.,CSARGYNEQFF,TGCAGTGCAAGGGGTTACAATGAGCAGTTCTTC
TRBV3-1/TRBV3-2,TRBJ1-6,.,TRBD1,CASSQGSGTGGSPLHF,TGTGCCAGCAGCCAGGGCTCCGGGACAGGGGGTTCACCCCTCCACTTT
TRBV20-1,TRBJ1-2,.,.,CSASSRAQGNYGYTF,TGCAGTGCTAGTAGTCGGGCACAGGGTAACTATGGCTACACCTTC
TRBV4-2,TRBJ2-3,.,.,CASSQDSDYPPGTDTQYF,TGTGCCAGCAGCCAAGATTCCGACTACCCACCCGGCACAGATACGCAGTATTTT
TRBV5-6,TRBJ2-7,.,TRBD1,CASSGGTGYLYEQYF,TGTGCCAGCAGCGGCGGGACAGGGTATCTCTACGAGCAGTACTTC
TRBV30,TRBJ1-5,.,.,CAWSVANWNMGLVSQPQHF,TGTGCCTGGAGTGTCGCCAACTGGAATATGGGCTTGGTTAGTCAGCCCCAGCATTTT
TRBV4-2,TRBJ2-6,.,TRBD2,CASSRISGGSSGANVLTF,TGTGCCAGCAGTCGAATTAGCGGGGGGAGCTCTGGGGCCAACGTCCTGACTTTC
TRBV18,TRBJ2-7,.,TRBD2,CASSPFSSGGPYEQYF,TGTGCCAGCTCACCATTCTCCAGCGGGGGGCCCTACGAGCAGTACTTC
TRBV5-6,TRBJ2-7,.,.,CASSHRSPGYEQYF,TGTGCCAGCAGCCATCGATCTCCCGGCTACGAGCAGTACTTC
TRBV19,TRBJ1-2,.,.,CASSKGPAPGGYTF,TGTGCCAGTAGTAAGGGGCCAGCCCCAGGGGGCTACACCTTC
TRBV11-2,TRBJ1-3,.,TRBD1,CASSSRQGVTGNTIYF,TGTGCCAGCAGCTCTAGACAGGGAGTTACTGGAAACACCATATATTTT
TRBV5-1,TRBJ1-4,.,.,CASSLRGTSPSTNEKLFF,TGCGCCAGCAGCTTGAGGGGGACCTCCCCTTCAACTAATGAAAAACTGTTTTTT
TRBV2,TRBJ2-7,.,.,CASSVSYLYEQYF,TGTGCCAGCAGTGTGTCCTATCTTTACGAGCAGTACTTC
TRBV7-6,TRBJ1-4,.,TRBD1,CASSPGQGAYEKLFF,TGTGCCAGCAGCCCAGGACAGGGGGCTTATGAAAAACTGTTTTTT
TRBV10-1,TRBJ2-7,few,TRBD1,CASSASGTGSYEQYF,TGCGCCAGCAGTGCGTCCGGGACAGGATCCTACGAGCAGTACTTC
TRBV6-5,TRBJ2-3,once,TRBD1,CASMDRASTDTQYF,TGTGCCAGCATGGACAGGGCGAGCACAGATACGCAGTATTTT
TRBV7-6,TRBJ1-2,.,.,CASSPINQGYGYTF,TGTGCCAGCAGCCCAATCAACCAGGGCTATGGCTACACCTTC
TRBV6-5,TRBJ1-2,.,.,CASSYEANYGYTF,TGTGCCAGCAGTTATGAGGCAAACTATGGCTACACCTTC